The entry below describes one T cell receptor beta chain. This clone was recorded once. Its antigen specificity is not known. Base qualities are not provided; no much larger clone lies one nucleotide away. The data are from a study of CD8+ T cells in alopecia areata (dated by TCRdb to the late 2010s). Context from the whole study: Treated patients were enrolled in an open-label pilot trial of oral tofacitinib at 5 to 10 mg twice daily for moderate-to-severe alopecia areata. immunoSEQ multiplex PCR using 35 Vbeta forward primers and 13 Jbeta reverse primers was used to amplify TCRbeta CDR3 regions. RNA was extracted with the PAXgene miRNA kit for fixed scalp, the miRNeasy kit for PBMCs, and the RNeasy kit for mouse skin. Scalp tissue and sorted CD4+ and CD8+ peripheral blood T cells from patchy and totalis/universalis alopecia areata patients and from healthy controls were covered by human TCRbeta sequencing. Tofacitinib was administered for 6 to 18 months, and 6 months of follow-up off drug were then conducted to assess delayed response and recurrence. The SALT score, which quantifies the percentage of affected scalp surface area, was used to measure disease severity in treated patients. Biopsies were taken from tofacitinib-treated patients at baseline and at 4 and 24 weeks of treatment, and a later scalp biopsy was taken in several of the tofacitinib-treated patients. Scalp clonality was compared across normal scalp (n=4), patchy alopecia areata scalp (n=8), and alopecia totalis/universalis scalp (n=8). In both human patients and the C3H/HeJ mouse model, the study applied high-throughput TCRbeta sequencing to look at T cell clonal expansion in alopecia areata.

The library was built by means of the immunoSEQ multiplex PCR assay. RNA was extracted from all samples and reverse transcribed into cDNA as template for TCR sequencing. First-strand cDNA was synthesized using SuperScript III with a 2:1 mix of oligo-dT and random hexamers. A synthetic immune receptor repertoire was used to measure amplification bias, and any remaining bias was corrected computationally. The study's own analysis went as follows. After raw reads were preprocessed to remove errors, the CDR3 was defined following IMGT conventions as running from the conserved cysteine to phenylalanine. Clonality was computed by normalizing Shannon entropy by log2 of the number of productive unique TCRs and subtracting the result from 1. Scalp TCRbeta sequences were cross-referenced with sorted blood CD4 and CD8 repertoires so that the CD4 or CD8 identity of scalp clones could be inferred. TCRdb holds this immuneACCESS table with in-frame rearrangements only. Some clones are missing; in checked studies, unresolved V genes explain under half, and the rest has no known cause. V, J and clone size were drawn from that table, and D and trimming were deduced from the DNA. For this sample there are 90,000 to 130,000 clones; about 60% appear just once. The top ten hold 10% to 15% of the sample.

Interpreted using the paper, the time point label stands for: roughly 24 weeks on oral tofacitinib. This specimen's treatment or condition label, interpreted: oral pan-JAK inhibitor, 5-10 mg twice daily. Peripheral blood and lesional scalp punch biopsies were obtained from patients with alopecia areata. PBMCs were separated by density centrifugation and stained for CD3, CD4 and CD8, after which CD4+ and CD8+ T cells were sorted on a FACSAria. Results and caveats for the whole study, not just this receptor: Tofacitinib significantly lowered scalp clonality and the number of expanded CD8+ clones among the top 100 scalp clones. Unlike mouse skin, where gammadelta T cells dominate, normal human skin contains resident alphabeta T cells that get sequenced too, which complicates analysis of the scalp TCR repertoire. Because the treated cohort was small and included a single nonresponder, larger studies are needed to assess links between baseline CD8+ expansion and response. Many expanded lesional clones were found to persist in scalp and blood during tofacitinib treatment, and relapse after treatment cessation may be partly explained by this persistence. Shared TCR sequences between patients were less evident than in mice, which may be partly attributable to HLA diversity in the patient population. Compared with normal scalp, lesional scalp had higher clonality and more expanded CD8+ clones, particularly in alopecia totalis/universalis, a pattern that suggests antigenic drive.

The germline V gene (reference sequence) gives CDR1 as MNHEY and CDR2 as SMNVEV. Trimming removed 5 bases from V and 4 bases from J; the gene matches leave 5 bases unexplained. The CDR3 contains 13 residues, cysteine and phenylalanine counted. The only DNA kept is the CDR3, 39 bases in frame from the first base. This sequence originates from a human donor with alopecia areata. The sample was CD8+ T cells sorted from blood, taken at week 24, from a patient treated with tofacitinib. This receptor chain uses TRBV27 and TRBJ2-7, with 7 bases matching TRBD1. The DNA is TGTGCCAGCAGTCCAAGGACAGGTTACGAGCAGTACTTC. Its translation is CASSPRTGYEQYF.